This TCR beta chain is from a study of siplizumab effects on memory and regulatory T cells. Study at large: Paired mixed lymphocyte reactions received either siplizumab at 0.9 to 1 ug/mL or no drug.

Study-wide findings and caveats: Siplizumab significantly reduced alloreactive sequences traceable to unstimulated CD4+ memory cells. Naive T cells appeared more diverse than memory cells and seemed to be major alloresponse contributors. Assignment to unstimulated subsets succeeded for only a minor fraction of the alloreactive clones.

As described, mixed lymphocyte reaction cells underwent coculture at 37°C for a duration of more than five days. The ends were cut back, 2 bases at V and 0 bases at J, with 8 bases in the middle. Germline values: CDR1 LNHNV, CDR2 YYDKDF (reference sequence). The CDR3 is 15 residues long. With regard to this clone: Its cognate antigen is unknown.

Method: immunoSEQ multiplex PCR; TCRdb's copy keeps in-frame clones and lacks some. The sample records about 10,000 clones, under 60% being singletons. The sequence came from a human donor in good health; the cells came from an allogeneic mixed lymphocyte reaction. J is TRBJ2-1 and V is TRBV15, with D perhaps TRBD2 (6 bases). Sequenced: CFSE-low (dividing) CD4+ T cells sorted from an allogeneic mixed lymphocyte reaction. CDR3 in amino acids: CATSRYGGSYNEQFF. CDR3 nucleotides: TGTGCCACCAGCAGATACGGGGGCTCCTACAATGAGCAGTTCTTC.